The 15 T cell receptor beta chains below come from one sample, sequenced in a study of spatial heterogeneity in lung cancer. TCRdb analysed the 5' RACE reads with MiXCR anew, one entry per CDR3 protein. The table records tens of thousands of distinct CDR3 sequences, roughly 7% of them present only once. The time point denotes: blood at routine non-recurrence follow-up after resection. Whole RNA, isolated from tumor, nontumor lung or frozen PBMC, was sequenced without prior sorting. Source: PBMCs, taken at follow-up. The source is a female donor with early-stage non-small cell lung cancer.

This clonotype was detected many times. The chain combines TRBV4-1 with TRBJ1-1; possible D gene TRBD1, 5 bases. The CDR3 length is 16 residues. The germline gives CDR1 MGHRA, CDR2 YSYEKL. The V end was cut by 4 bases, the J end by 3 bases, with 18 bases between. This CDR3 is CASSREGTRADTEAFF. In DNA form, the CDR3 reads TGCGCCAGCAGCCGAGAAGGTACCAGGGCGGACACTGAAGCTTTCTTT.

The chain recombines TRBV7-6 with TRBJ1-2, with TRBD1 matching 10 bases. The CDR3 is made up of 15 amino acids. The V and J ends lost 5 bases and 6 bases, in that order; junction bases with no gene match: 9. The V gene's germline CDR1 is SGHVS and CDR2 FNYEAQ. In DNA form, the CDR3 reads TGTGCCAGCAGCCAACAGCCGGGACAGGGGAATGGCTACACCTTC. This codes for CASSQQPGQGNGYTF.

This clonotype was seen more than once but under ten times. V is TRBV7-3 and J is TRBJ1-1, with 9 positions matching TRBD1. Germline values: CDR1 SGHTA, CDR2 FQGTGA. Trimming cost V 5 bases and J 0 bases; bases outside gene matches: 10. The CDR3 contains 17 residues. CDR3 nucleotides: TGTGCCAGCAGCCGCGTCCCGGGACAGGGATTGAACACTGAAGCTTTCTTT. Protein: CASSRVPGQGLNTEAFF.

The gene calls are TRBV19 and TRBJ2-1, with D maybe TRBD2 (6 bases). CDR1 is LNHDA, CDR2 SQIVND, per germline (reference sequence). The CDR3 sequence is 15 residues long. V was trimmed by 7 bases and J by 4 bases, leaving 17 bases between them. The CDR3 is CASTDSGTFYNEQFF. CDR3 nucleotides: TGTGCCAGTACCGATAGCGGAACATTTTACAATGAGCAGTTCTTC.

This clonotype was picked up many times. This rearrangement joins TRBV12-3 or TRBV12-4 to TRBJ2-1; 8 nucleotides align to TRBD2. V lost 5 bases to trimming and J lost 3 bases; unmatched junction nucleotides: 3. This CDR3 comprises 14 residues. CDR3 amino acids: CASSGSGSYNEQFF. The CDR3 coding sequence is TGTGCCAGCAGTGGGAGCGGGAGCTACAATGAGCAGTTCTTC.

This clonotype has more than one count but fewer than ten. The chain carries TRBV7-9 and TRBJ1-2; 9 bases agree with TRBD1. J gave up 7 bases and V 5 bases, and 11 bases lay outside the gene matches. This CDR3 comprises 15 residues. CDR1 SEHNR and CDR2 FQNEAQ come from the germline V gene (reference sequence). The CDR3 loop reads CASSGGTGNGGGYTF. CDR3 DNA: TGTGCCAGCAGCGGAGGGACAGGGAACGGTGGTGGCTACACCTTC.

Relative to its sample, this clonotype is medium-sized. This CDR3 is CASRGRKGQETQYF. The CDR3 bases are TGTGCCAGCAGGGGAAGAAAGGGTCAAGAGACCCAGTACTTC. The chain links TRBV2 to TRBJ2-5; D gene uncertain. The CDR3 loop spans 14 amino acids. V lost 6 bases and J lost 2, with 13 bases in between. CDR1 is SNHLY and CDR2 is FYNNEI in the germline V gene.

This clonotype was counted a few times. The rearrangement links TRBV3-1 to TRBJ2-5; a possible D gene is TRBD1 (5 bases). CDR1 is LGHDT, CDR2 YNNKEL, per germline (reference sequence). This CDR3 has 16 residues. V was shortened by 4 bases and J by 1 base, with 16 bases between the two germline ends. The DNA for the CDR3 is TGTGCCAGCAGCCCTCGAAACGGCAGGGCCCAAGAGACCCAGTACTTC. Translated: CASSPRNGRAQETQYF.

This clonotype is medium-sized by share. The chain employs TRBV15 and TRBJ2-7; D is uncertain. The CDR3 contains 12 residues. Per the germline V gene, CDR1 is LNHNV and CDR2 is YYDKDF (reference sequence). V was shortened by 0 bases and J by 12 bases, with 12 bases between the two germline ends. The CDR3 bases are TGTGCCACCAGCAGAGATAAGAGCAAGTCGTACTTC. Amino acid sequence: CATSRDKSKSYF.

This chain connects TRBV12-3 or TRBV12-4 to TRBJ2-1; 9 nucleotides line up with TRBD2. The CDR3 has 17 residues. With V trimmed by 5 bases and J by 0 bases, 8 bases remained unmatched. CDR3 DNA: TGTGCCAGCAGTCACGGGACTAGCCCGCGCTCCTACAATGAGCAGTTCTTC. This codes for CASSHGTSPRSYNEQFF.

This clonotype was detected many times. The CDR3 loop is CASQRGGGNYEQYF. The CDR3 coding sequence is TGTGCCAGCCAACGCGGTGGCGGAAACTACGAGCAGTACTTC. The chain uses TRBV7-2 and TRBJ2-7; D is unresolved. Trimming removed 8 bases from V and 3 bases from J, with 17 bases in between. The CDR3 has 14 residues. CDR1 and CDR2 from the germline V gene are SGHTA and FQGNSA. Full variable domain (outside the CDR3, taken from reference TRBV7-2 and TRBJ2-7): GAGVSQSPSNKVTEKGKDVELRCDPISGHTALYWYRQSLGQGLEFLIYFQGNSAPDKSGLPSDRFSAERTGGSVSTLTIQRTQQEDSAVYLCASQRGGGNYEQYFGPGTRLTVT.

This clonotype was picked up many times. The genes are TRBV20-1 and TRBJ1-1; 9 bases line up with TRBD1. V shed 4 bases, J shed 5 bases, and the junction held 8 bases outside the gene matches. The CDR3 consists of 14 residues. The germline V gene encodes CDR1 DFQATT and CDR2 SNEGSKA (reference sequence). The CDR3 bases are TGCAGTGCTATCGACGGGACAGGGAGGACTGAAGCTTTCTTT. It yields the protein CSAIDGTGRTEAFF.

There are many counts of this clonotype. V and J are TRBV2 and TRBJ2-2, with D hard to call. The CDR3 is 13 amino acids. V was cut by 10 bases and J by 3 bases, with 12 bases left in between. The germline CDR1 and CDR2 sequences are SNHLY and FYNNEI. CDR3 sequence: CATVRTDTGELFF. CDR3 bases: TGTGCCACCGTGCGCACCGACACCGGGGAGCTGTTTTTT.

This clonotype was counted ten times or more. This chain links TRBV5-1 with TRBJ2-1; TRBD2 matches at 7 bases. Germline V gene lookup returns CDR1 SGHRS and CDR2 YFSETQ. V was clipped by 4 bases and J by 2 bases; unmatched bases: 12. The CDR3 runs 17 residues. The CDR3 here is CASSKTTSSGTYNEQFF. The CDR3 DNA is TGCGCCAGCAGCAAAACCACGTCTAGCGGTACCTACAATGAGCAGTTCTTC.

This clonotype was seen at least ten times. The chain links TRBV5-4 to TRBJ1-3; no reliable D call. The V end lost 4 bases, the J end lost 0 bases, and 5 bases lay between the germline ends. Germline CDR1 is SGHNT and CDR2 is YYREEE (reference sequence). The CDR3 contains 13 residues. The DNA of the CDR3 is TGTGCCAGCAGCCCATCCTCTGGAAACACCATATATTTT. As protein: CASSPSSGNTIYF.